Following are 18 T cell receptor beta chains from one sample sequenced in a study of cytomegalovirus exposure and HLA in healthy donors. Amplification used 60 Vbeta primers and 13 Jbeta primers. Profiled with immunoSEQ multiplex PCR; TCRdb holds only in-frame clones, not every one. Of more than 85,000 clones detected, 60% to 85% appear once; the ten largest clones hold roughly 1.2%. Sequencing input: PBMCs. Receptors were obtained from a man aged 40-50 years in good health and CMV-seronegative.

The chain links TRBV2 to TRBJ2-7; no reliable D call. The CDR3 spans 13 residues. In germline, CDR1 is SNHLY, CDR2 FYNNEI. V gave up 3 bases and J gave up 5 bases, with 11 bases separating them. The CDR3: CASSEVAADEQYF. CDR3 bases: TGTGCCAGCAGTGAGGTGGCGGCCGACGAGCAGTACTTC.

This clone has a handful of counts. The rearrangement links TRBV7-2 to TRBJ2-5, with 9 bases fitting TRBD2. With 1 base clipped from V and 5 bases from J, the junction kept 5 bases outside the gene matches. The germline V gene has CDR1 SGHTA and CDR2 FQGNSA. The CDR3 extends over 15 amino acids. The CDR3 is CASSLEAGGRETQYF. The CDR3 DNA follows: TGTGCCAGCAGCTTAGAAGCGGGGGGCCGGGAGACCCAGTACTTC.

Notes on this clone: Different DNA sequences within this sample yield the same CDR3. The rearrangement uses TRBV25-1 and TRBJ2-3; tentative D call: TRBD2 (6 bases). Germline assignment: CDR1 MGHDK and CDR2 SYGVNS. CDR3 size: 15 residues. V was clipped by 2 bases and J by 1 base, with 10 bases between them. The CDR3 spells CASSEGRSRTDTQYF. The CDR3, as DNA: TGTGCCAGCAGTGAAGGGAGGAGCCGCACAGATACGCAGTATTTT.

The chain carries TRBV4-1 and TRBJ2-3; 8 bases map to TRBD2. The CDR3 consists of 14 residues. The V gene end was trimmed by 1 base and the J gene end by 5 bases; junction bases not matched to a gene: 2. Germline-derived CDR1 and CDR2 are MGHRA and YSYEKL. The CDR3 here is CASSQVLAGDTQYF. The CDR3 nucleotides are TGCGCCAGCAGCCAAGTCCTAGCGGGAGATACGCAGTATTTT.

As for this clone: The same CDR3 is also encoded by other DNA sequences in this sample. This chain links TRBV2 with TRBJ2-3; TRBD2 is a possible D gene (6 bases). The V gene lost 4 bases and the J gene lost 0 bases, with 8 bases spanning the gap. The germline V gene has CDR1 SNHLY and CDR2 FYNNEI. This CDR3 is built from 14 residues. The CDR3 spells CASSAGGSTDTQYF. The CDR3 nucleotides are TGTGCCAGCAGTGCCGGGGGTAGCACAGATACGCAGTATTTT.

V usage is TRBV7-6 and J usage is TRBJ2-7; the match to TRBD2 covers 13 bases. Losses at the gene ends were 5 bases for V and 5 bases for J; bases not matched to a gene: 12. In germline, CDR1 is SGHVS, CDR2 FNYEAQ. The CDR3 runs 17 residues. This CDR3 is CASSPQGGTSGAHEQYF. In DNA, the CDR3 is TGTGCCAGCAGCCCACAGGGCGGGACTAGCGGGGCCCACGAGCAGTACTTC. Looking up the rest from reference TRBV7-6 and TRBJ2-7 gives the full variable domain: GAGVSQSPRYKVTKRGQDVALRCDPISGHVSLYWYRQALGQGPEFLTYFNYEAQQDKSGLPNDRFSAERPEGSISTLTIQRTEQRDSAMYRCASSPQGGTSGAHEQYFGPGTRLTVT.

The rearrangement uses TRBV29-1 and TRBJ2-3; 10 bases are a match to TRBD2. V dropped 4 bases and J dropped 4; count of bases not matched to a gene: 8. This CDR3 spans 15 amino acids. Germline values: CDR1 SQVTM, CDR2 ANQGSEA. CDR3 nucleotide sequence: TGCAGCGTTGTAGAGGCTAGCGGGAGATCAGATACGCAGTATTTT. This sequence encodes CSVVEASGRSDTQYF.

The V gene is TRBV30, the J gene TRBJ2-5; TRBD2 aligns across 11 bases. Trimming removed 0 bases from V and 4 bases from J; junction bases left unmatched: 4. Germline V gives CDR1 GTSNPN, CDR2 SVGIG (reference sequence). This CDR3 spans 15 amino acids. The chain's CDR3 is CAWSVLGLAGETQYF. CDR3 bases: TGTGCCTGGAGTGTACTAGGACTAGCGGGAGAGACCCAGTACTTC.

V usage is TRBV5-1 and J usage is TRBJ2-7, with D unclear. The CDR3 sequence is 12 residues long. The V end was cut by 3 bases, the J end by 5 bases, with 9 bases between. Germline-derived CDR1 and CDR2 are SGHRS and YFSETQ. Here the CDR3 reads CASSSTLDEQYF. The CDR3 nucleotides read TGCGCCAGCAGCTCGACTCTGGACGAGCAGTACTTC.

J is TRBJ2-5 and V is TRBV7-9, with D perhaps matching TRBD1 (6 bases). Deletions cut 5 bases from V and 1 base from J, with 11 bases between. The CDR3 runs 14 residues. The germline V gene has CDR1 SEHNR and CDR2 FQNEAQ (reference sequence). This CDR3 reads CASSDRGFQETQYF. The CDR3 nucleotides read TGTGCCAGCAGCGATAGGGGGTTCCAAGAGACCCAGTACTTC.

The DNA of the CDR3 is TGTGCCAGCAGCCCACGGACAGACCAAGAGACCCAGTACTTC. The encoded protein is CASSPRTDQETQYF. This chain connects TRBV5-4 to TRBJ2-5; possibly TRBD1 for D (6 bases). V lost 4 bases and J 0 bases, leaving 10 bases between the germline ends. Germline V gene lookup returns CDR1 SGHNT and CDR2 YYREEE (reference sequence). The CDR3 is made up of 14 amino acids.

In nucleotides, the CDR3 is TGCAGCGTCGTTGTATACAATGAGCAGTTCTTC. Its protein is CSVVVYNEQFF. The chain carries TRBV29-1 and TRBJ2-1; D remains unclear. CDR1 SQVTM and CDR2 ANQGSEA come from the germline V gene. Trimming cost V 6 bases and J 4 bases, with 7 bases left between them. This CDR3 spans 11 amino acids.

This rearrangement joins TRBV27 to TRBJ1-2; 7 positions match TRBD1. This CDR3 contains 14 residues. With V trimmed by 6 bases and J by 1 base, 5 bases remained unmatched. Germline CDR1 MNHEY, CDR2 SMNVEV (reference sequence). CDR3 protein: CASRPDRDNYGYTF. The CDR3, as DNA: TGTGCCAGCAGGCCCGACAGGGATAACTATGGCTACACCTTC.

The J gene is TRBJ1-3, the V gene TRBV7-9; D ambiguous. This CDR3 spans 16 amino acids. Between the trimmed V and J ends, which lost 4 bases and 4 bases, there was a span of 17 bases. The germline V gene has CDR1 SEHNR and CDR2 FQNEAQ (reference sequence). DNA of the CDR3: TGTGCCAGCAGCTCCCCTAGGGAGGCGGCGGGAAACACCATATATTTT. Its protein product is CASSSPREAAGNTIYF.

The J gene is TRBJ2-7, the V gene TRBV11-2; maybe TRBD1 (6 bases). This CDR3 has 14 amino acids. CDR1 and CDR2 (germline): SGHAT, FQNNGV. V gave up 6 bases and J gave up 0 bases, with 12 bases separating them. This chain's CDR3 is CASRSGQPSYEQYF. In DNA, the CDR3 is TGTGCCAGCAGATCAGGACAGCCCTCCTACGAGCAGTACTTC.

This clone was found a few times. V and J are TRBV27 and TRBJ1-2; TRBD1 aligns across 9 bases. Germline values: CDR1 MNHEY, CDR2 SMNVEV (reference sequence). This CDR3 has 17 amino acids. Trimming took 2 bases from V and 6 from J; bases not matched to a gene: 13. CDR3 in amino acids: CASSLDILTGGRHGYTF. CDR3 coding DNA: TGTGCCAGCAGTTTAGATATATTGACAGGGGGTAGACATGGCTACACCTTC.

The chain uses TRBV5-4 and TRBJ2-7; D possibly corresponds to TRBD2 (5 bases). The CDR3 has 13 residues. Deletions cut 5 bases from V and 1 base from J, with 10 bases between. Looked up from germline, CDR1 is SGHNT and CDR2 is YYREEE (reference sequence). CDR3 protein: CASSDDYSYEQYF. CDR3 coding DNA: TGTGCCAGCAGTGACGACTATTCCTACGAGCAGTACTTC. The variable domain in full, completed from reference TRBV5-4 and TRBJ2-7, reads ETGVTQSPTHLIKTRGQQVTLRCSSQSGHNTVSWYQQALGQGPQFIFQYYREEENGRGNFPPRFSGLQFPNYSSELNVNALELDDSALYLCASSDDYSYEQYFGPGTRLTVT.

V usage is TRBV6-5 and J usage is TRBJ1-1; perhaps TRBD1 as D (5 bases). The CDR3 has 13 residues. Trimming left V 2 bases short and J 10 bases short, with 14 bases between. Germline V lookup: CDR1 MNHEY, CDR2 SVGAGI. The CDR3 coding sequence is TGTGCCAGCAGTTACGACCCCCAGGGAACAGCTTTCTTT. Encoded protein: CASSYDPQGTAFF.